A single sample gave rise to the 28 T cell receptor beta chains below, sequenced in a study of control samples from healthy donors and cancer patients. TCRdb's copy holds only in-frame clones and misses some; the assay was immunoSEQ multiplex PCR. The data contain 130,000 to 150,000 clones, about nine tenths of them singletons. The sequenced material came from blood. These receptors all stem from a woman in her 30s in good health.

V usage is TRBV12-5 and J usage is TRBJ2-5; tentative D call: TRBD1 (6 bases). V was clipped by 3 bases and J by 3 bases, with 11 bases between them. The CDR3 length is 14 residues. Germline V gene sequence: CDR1 LGHNT, CDR2 FRNRAP. In nucleotides, the CDR3 is TGTGCTAGTGGTTTAGGACAGAACAAAGAGACCCAGTACTTC. Protein: CASGLGQNKETQYF.

The chain joins TRBV5-6 to TRBJ2-2; D unclear. The germline V gene has CDR1 SGHDT and CDR2 YYEEEE. With 2 bases removed from V and 1 base from J, the gap between germline ends came to 6 bases. The CDR3 loop spans 14 amino acids. For the CDR3, the DNA is TGTGCCAGCAGCTTCGAATTGAACACCGGGGAGCTGTTTTTT. As protein: CASSFELNTGELFF.

The table lists this clone with a count of one. This sequence joins TRBV7-8 and TRBJ1-1; TRBD1 is a possible D gene (5 bases). The CDR3 sequence is 16 residues long. The V end lost 4 bases, the J end lost 0 bases, and 15 bases lay between the germline ends. Germline lookup yields CDR1 SGHVS and CDR2 FQNEAQ. The CDR3 spells CASSSESGRVNTEAFF. In DNA, the CDR3 is TGTGCCAGCAGCTCAGAGTCGGGACGGGTGAACACTGAAGCTTTCTTT.

The chain uses TRBV2 and TRBJ1-6; perhaps TRBD1 as D (5 bases). This CDR3 has 11 residues. The V gene lost 1 base and the J gene lost 14 bases, with 6 bases spanning the gap. Germline CDR1 and CDR2: SNHLY and FYNNEI. The DNA for the CDR3 is TGTGCCAGCAGTGAAGGGGGGACCCTCCACTTT. Translated, it gives CASSEGGTLHF.

CDR3 DNA sequence: TGTGCCAGCAGCCTCCCCGGGACCGACGCATCTGGGGCCAACGTCCTGACTTTC. Translation gives CASSLPGTDASGANVLTF. The rearrangement uses TRBV7-3 and TRBJ2-6; D is tentatively TRBD1 or TRBD2 (5 bases each). Trimming stripped 5 bases from V and 1 base from J, with 18 bases between. The length of the CDR3 is 18 residues. Germline CDR1 reads SGHTA; CDR2 reads FQGTGA.

The rearrangement links TRBV7-9 to TRBJ1-1, with D maybe TRBD1 (5 bases). Germline CDR1 is SEHNR and CDR2 is FQNEAQ (reference sequence). Trimming stripped 5 bases from V and 4 bases from J, with 8 bases between. The CDR3 consists of 12 residues. CDR3 DNA sequence: TGTGCCAGCAGCCCAGGGACCACTGAAGCTTTCTTT. This gives the protein CASSPGTTEAFF.

The chain joins TRBV7-2 to TRBJ1-3; D gene uncertain. CDR3 size: 15 residues. The V gene lost 6 bases and the J gene lost 0 bases, with 12 bases spanning the gap. Per germline, CDR1 SGHTA and CDR2 FQGNSA. CDR3 amino acids: CASRQDGNSGNTIYF. In nucleotides, the CDR3 is TGTGCCAGCAGGCAAGACGGCAACTCTGGAAACACCATATATTTT.

For the CDR3, the DNA is TGTGCCAGCAGTGGTGACACTGAAGCTTTCTTT. Encoded protein: CASSGDTEAFF. The chain uses TRBV2 and TRBJ1-1; D is uncertain. V was cut by 4 bases and J by 3 bases, with 3 bases left in between. CDR1 is SNHLY and CDR2 is FYNNEI in the germline V gene. There are 11 residues in the CDR3.

The chain joins TRBV18 to TRBJ1-6, with 7 bases matching TRBD1. J was trimmed by 8 bases and V by 4 bases; bases with no gene match: 5. Germline CDR1 is KGHSH and CDR2 is LQKENI. The CDR3 spans 14 residues. CDR3 nucleotides: TGTGCCAGCTCACTAGGGGGCGCGGATTCACCCCTCCACTTT. It yields the protein CASSLGGADSPLHF.

The chain uses TRBV11-2 and TRBJ2-3; D uncertain. The length of the CDR3 is 13 residues. V lost 5 bases, J lost 1 base, and 7 bases lay in between. The germline gives CDR1 SGHAT, CDR2 FQNNGV. CDR3 DNA: TGTGCCAGCAGCCTCCCGGGCACAGATACGCAGTATTTT. Amino acids: CASSLPGTDTQYF.

The chain recombines TRBV6-5 with TRBJ2-7, with 12 bases matching TRBD2. This CDR3 has 15 residues. Germline V gene data show CDR1 as MNHEY and CDR2 as SVGAGI. V dropped 8 bases and J dropped 4; count of bases not matched to a gene: 9. This chain's CDR3 is CASAPQLAGGYEQYF. For the CDR3, the DNA is TGTGCCAGCGCCCCCCAGCTAGCGGGAGGGTACGAGCAGTACTTC.

V usage is TRBV12-3 or TRBV12-4 and J usage is TRBJ2-5; possibly TRBD1 or TRBD2 for D (5 bases each). CDR3 length: 11 residues. V lost 4 bases to trimming and J lost 5 bases, with 5 bases between them. The CDR3 region has the DNA TGTGCCAGCAGTTGGGGGGAGACCCAGTACTTC. Protein sequence: CASSWGETQYF.

The chain employs TRBV7-9 and TRBJ2-2; tentatively, D is TRBD1 (6 bases). CDR3 size: 14 residues. The germline CDR1 and CDR2 sequences are SEHNR and FQNEAQ (reference sequence). Trimming took off 6 bases at V and 3 bases at J, with 11 bases between the two ends. In DNA, the CDR3 is TGTGCCAGCAGTTCTAACAGGGACACCGGGGAGCTGTTTTTT. Protein product: CASSSNRDTGELFF.

The V gene is TRBV7-6, the J gene TRBJ1-3; no reliable D call. The CDR3 consists of 16 residues. The germline gives CDR1 SGHVS, CDR2 FNYEAQ. Trimming took off 5 bases at V and 0 bases at J, with 14 bases between the two ends. The CDR3 bases are TGTGCCAGCAGCCTCCAGTCCCCGAGCTCTGGAAACACCATATATTTT. The encoded protein is CASSLQSPSSGNTIYF.

The V call is TRBV10-2, the J call TRBJ2-5, with 7 bases that match TRBD2. The CDR3 is 15 amino acids. V was pared by 2 bases and J by 3 bases, with 6 bases of the junction left unmatched. CDR1 is WSHSY, CDR2 SAAADI, per germline. Here the CDR3 reads CASSEGFLAEETQYF. CDR3 nucleotide sequence: TGCGCCAGCAGTGAGGGCTTTCTAGCGGAAGAGACCCAGTACTTC.

V and J are TRBV28 and TRBJ2-1; a possible D gene is TRBD2 (6 bases). V dropped 5 bases and J dropped 0 bases, with 14 bases sitting between them. The CDR3 spans 16 residues. Germline CDR1 and CDR2: MDHEN and SYDVKM. The CDR3 spells CASSRLVTSSYNEQFF. The CDR3, as DNA: TGTGCCAGCAGTCGACTAGTTACAAGCTCCTACAATGAGCAGTTCTTC.

The chain employs TRBV6-5 and TRBJ2-2; weak D call: TRBD2 (5 bases). The CDR3 has 15 residues. Germline loops: CDR1 MNHEY, CDR2 SVGAGI. Trimming pared 6 bases from V and 4 bases from J, leaving 15 bases between. Written as DNA, the CDR3 is TGTGCCAGCAGGTTGCCCCGGGATTCCACCGGGGAGCTGTTTTTT. Protein: CASRLPRDSTGELFF.

This chain connects TRBV24-1 to TRBJ2-3, with D perhaps matching TRBD1 (7 bases). The V gene lost 0 bases and the J gene lost 3 bases, with 12 bases spanning the gap. Germline CDR1 is KGHDR and CDR2 is SFDVKD. The CDR3 consists of 16 residues. Here the CDR3 reads CATSDLPGGGTDTQYF. CDR3 nucleotide sequence: TGTGCCACCAGTGATTTGCCAGGGGGAGGAACAGATACGCAGTATTTT.

This clone was seen at least ten times. The chain uses TRBV7-2 and TRBJ2-7; TRBD2 aligns across 7 bases. This CDR3 comprises 15 residues. V dropped 0 bases and J dropped 1; count of bases not matched to a gene: 3. The V gene's germline CDR1 is SGHTA and CDR2 FQGNSA. The chain's CDR3 is CASSLAFGGSYEQYF. The DNA of the CDR3 is TGTGCCAGCAGCTTAGCGTTCGGGGGGTCCTACGAGCAGTACTTC.

This clone was counted many times. The chain is built from TRBV5-1 and TRBJ2-1; 9 bases map to TRBD2. V trimming: 1 base; J trimming: 1 base; junction bases outside the gene matches: 6. CDR3 size: 17 residues. Germline V gene data show CDR1 as SGHRS and CDR2 as YFSETQ. The CDR3 loop reads CASSLFQLAGSYNEQFF. The CDR3 DNA sequence: TGCGCCAGCAGCTTGTTTCAGCTAGCGGGGTCCTACAATGAGCAGTTCTTC. Together with reference TRBV5-1 and TRBJ2-1, the CDR3 gives the full variable domain: KAGVTQTPRYLIKTRGQQVTLSCSPISGHRSVSWYQQTPGQGLQFLFEYFSETQRNKGNFPGRFSGRQFSNSRSEMNVSTLELGDSALYLCASSLFQLAGSYNEQFFGPGTRLTVL.

The rearrangement uses TRBV21-1 and TRBJ2-7; TRBD2 is taken as the D call from the table, unchecked against the DNA. TRBV21-1 is recorded as a pseudogene. The CDR3 extends over 15 amino acids. CDR3 in amino acids: CATRGTSGESYEQYF. In DNA form, the CDR3 reads TGTGCCACCAGGGGGACTAGCGGGGAGTCCTACGAGCAGTACTTC.

The V call is TRBV29-1, the J call TRBJ2-7; D is perhaps TRBD2 (5 bases). V was clipped by 7 bases and J by 5 bases, with 18 bases between them. Germline V lookup: CDR1 SQVTM, CDR2 ANQGSEA. This CDR3 has 13 amino acids. CDR3 DNA: TGCAGCGCCCGACCGGCAGGAGGCGACGAGCAGTACTTC. It translates to CSARPAGGDEQYF.

The rearrangement joins TRBV2 to TRBJ1-1; 11 bases are a match to TRBD1. This CDR3 comprises 19 residues. Germline V lookup: CDR1 SNHLY, CDR2 FYNNEI. The junction had 14 bases not matched to a gene; V was cut back by 5 bases and J by 0 bases. CDR3 DNA sequence: TGTGCCAGCAGTCCCGGGACAGGGGGTGGTTCCACCATGAACACTGAAGCTTTCTTT. This gives the protein CASSPGTGGGSTMNTEAFF.

The rearrangement links TRBV5-1 to TRBJ2-3, with 12 bases identical to TRBD2. The junction had 7 bases not matched to a gene; V was cut back by 4 bases and J by 4 bases. CDR1 and CDR2 from the germline V gene are SGHRS and YFSETQ. CDR3 length: 16 amino acids. CDR3 protein: CASSLTTSGSADTQYF. CDR3 sequence (DNA): TGCGCCAGCAGCCTCACGACTAGCGGGAGTGCAGATACGCAGTATTTT. Looking up the rest from reference TRBV5-1 and TRBJ2-3 gives the full variable domain: KAGVTQTPRYLIKTRGQQVTLSCSPISGHRSVSWYQQTPGQGLQFLFEYFSETQRNKGNFPGRFSGRQFSNSRSEMNVSTLELGDSALYLCASSLTTSGSADTQYFGPGTRLTVL.

The gene calls are TRBV19 and TRBJ2-2; 8 nucleotides line up with TRBD1. Trimming cost V 2 bases and J 5 bases; bases outside gene matches: 4. CDR3 length: 15 amino acids. Per germline, CDR1 LNHDA and CDR2 SQIVND (reference sequence). The CDR3 loop reads CASSIQGAGTGELFF. The CDR3, as DNA: TGTGCCAGTAGTATACAGGGGGCCGGGACCGGGGAGCTGTTTTTT.

V is TRBV7-2 and J is TRBJ2-3; TRBD2 agrees at 10 bases. Per the germline V gene, CDR1 is SGHTA and CDR2 is FQGNSA. V was pared by 6 bases and J by 3 bases, with 6 bases of the junction left unmatched. This CDR3 is built from 15 residues. The CDR3 here is CASRTRTSGTDTQYF. CDR3 sequence (DNA): TGTGCCAGCAGGACGAGGACTAGCGGAACAGATACGCAGTATTTT. The complete variable domain, with remaining parts taken from reference TRBV7-2 and TRBJ2-3, reads GAGVSQSPSNKVTEKGKDVELRCDPISGHTALYWYRQSLGQGLEFLIYFQGNSAPDKSGLPSDRFSAERTGGSVSTLTIQRTQQEDSAVYLCASRTRTSGTDTQYFGPGTRLTVL.

The rearrangement links TRBV6-2 or TRBV6-3 to TRBJ1-4; D is ambiguous. CDR3 length: 13 amino acids. The germline V and J ends were trimmed by 2 bases and 9 bases, with 10 bases remaining between them. In germline, CDR1 is MNHEY, CDR2 SVGEGT. CDR3 region: CASSYLSVKKLFF. The CDR3 DNA reads as TGTGCCAGCAGTTACCTTTCGGTCAAAAAACTGTTTTTT.

The chain employs TRBV19 and TRBJ2-7, with D perhaps TRBD1 (6 bases). The CDR3 has 16 residues. Germline V gene sequence: CDR1 LNHDA, CDR2 SQIVND (reference sequence). Between the trimmed V and J ends, which lost 5 bases and 6 bases, there was a span of 23 bases. CDR3 protein: CASSPGPLQGWSEQYF. The CDR3 nucleotides read TGTGCCAGTAGTCCGGGTCCTCTACAGGGATGGAGCGAGCAGTACTTC.